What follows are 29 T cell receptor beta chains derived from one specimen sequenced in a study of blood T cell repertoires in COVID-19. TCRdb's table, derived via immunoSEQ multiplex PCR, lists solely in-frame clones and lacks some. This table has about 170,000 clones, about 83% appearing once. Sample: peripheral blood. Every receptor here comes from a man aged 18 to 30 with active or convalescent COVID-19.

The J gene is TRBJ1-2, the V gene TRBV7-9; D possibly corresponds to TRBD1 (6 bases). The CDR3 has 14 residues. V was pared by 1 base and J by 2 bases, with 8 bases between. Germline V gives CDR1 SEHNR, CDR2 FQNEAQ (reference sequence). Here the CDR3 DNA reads TGTGCCAGCAGCTTAGGGACAGCCAACTATGGCTACACCTTC. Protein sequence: CASSLGTANYGYTF.

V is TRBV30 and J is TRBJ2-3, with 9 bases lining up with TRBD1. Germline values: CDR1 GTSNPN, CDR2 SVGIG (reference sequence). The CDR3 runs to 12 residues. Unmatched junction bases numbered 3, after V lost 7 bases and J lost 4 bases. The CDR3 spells CASGQGPDTQYF. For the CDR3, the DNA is TGTGCCTCAGGACAGGGGCCAGATACGCAGTATTTT.

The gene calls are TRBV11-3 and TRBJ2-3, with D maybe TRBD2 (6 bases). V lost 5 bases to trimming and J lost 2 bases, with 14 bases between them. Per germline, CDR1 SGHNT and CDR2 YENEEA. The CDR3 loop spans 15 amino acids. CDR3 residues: CASSPGGGLTDTQYF. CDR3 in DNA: TGTGCCAGCAGCCCTGGTGGAGGGCTCACAGATACGCAGTATTTT.

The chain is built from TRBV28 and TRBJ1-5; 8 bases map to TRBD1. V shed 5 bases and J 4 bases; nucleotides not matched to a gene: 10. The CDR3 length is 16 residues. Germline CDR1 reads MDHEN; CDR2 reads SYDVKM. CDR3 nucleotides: TGTGCCAGCAGTCGCATAGGACAGGGAAAGAATCAGCCCCAGCATTTT. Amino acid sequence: CASSRIGQGKNQPQHF.

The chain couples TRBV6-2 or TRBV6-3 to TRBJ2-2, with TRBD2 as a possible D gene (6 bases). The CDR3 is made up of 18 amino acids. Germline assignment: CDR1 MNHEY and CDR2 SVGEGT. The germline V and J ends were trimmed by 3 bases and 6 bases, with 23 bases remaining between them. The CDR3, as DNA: TGTGCCAGCAGTTATTCCCCCGCCGGGCGGGGACGCCCCGGGGAGCTGTTTTTT. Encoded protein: CASSYSPAGRGRPGELFF.

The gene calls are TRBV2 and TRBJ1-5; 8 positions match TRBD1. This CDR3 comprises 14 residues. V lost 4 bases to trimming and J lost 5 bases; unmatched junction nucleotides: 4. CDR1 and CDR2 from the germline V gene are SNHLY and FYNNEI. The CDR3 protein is CASSAETGDQPQHF. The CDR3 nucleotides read TGTGCCAGCAGTGCGGAGACAGGGGATCAGCCCCAGCATTTT. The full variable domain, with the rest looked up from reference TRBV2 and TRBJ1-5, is EPEVTQTPSHQVTQMGQEVILRCVPISNHLYFYWYRQILGQKVEFLVSFYNNEISEKSEIFDDQFSVERPDGSNFTLKIRSTKLEDSAMYFCASSAETGDQPQHFGDGTRLSIL.

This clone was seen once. The CDR3 is CASGPGRETQYF. CDR3 sequence (DNA): TGTGCTAGTGGGCCCGGGAGGGAGACCCAGTACTTC. This chain joins TRBV12-5 and TRBJ2-5; 7 bases match TRBD2. This CDR3 has 12 amino acids. Germline CDR1 reads LGHNT; CDR2 reads FRNRAP. J gave up 5 bases and V 6 bases, and 3 bases lay outside the gene matches.

The CDR3 nucleotides read TGTGCCAGCAGCTTACAGGGGGCAACCACAGATACGCAGTATTTT. Its protein is CASSLQGATTDTQYF. The chain combines TRBV11-3 with TRBJ2-3, with TRBD1 matching 8 bases. The V gene end was trimmed by 2 bases and the J gene end by 2 bases; junction bases not matched to a gene: 3. The CDR3 spans 15 residues. CDR1 SGHNT and CDR2 YENEEA come from the germline V gene.

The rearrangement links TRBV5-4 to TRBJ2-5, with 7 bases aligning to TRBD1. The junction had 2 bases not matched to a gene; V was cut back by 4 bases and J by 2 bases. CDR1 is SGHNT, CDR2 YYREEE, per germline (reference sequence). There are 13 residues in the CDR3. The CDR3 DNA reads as TGTGCCAGCAGCCCACAGGGGCAAGAGACCCAGTACTTC. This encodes CASSPQGQETQYF.

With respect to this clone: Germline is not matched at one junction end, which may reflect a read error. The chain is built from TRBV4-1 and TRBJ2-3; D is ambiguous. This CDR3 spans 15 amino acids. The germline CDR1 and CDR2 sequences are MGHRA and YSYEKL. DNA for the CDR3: TGCGCCAGCAGCCAAGATAGGAGCTACACATATACGCAGTATTTT. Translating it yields CASSQDRSYTYTQYF.

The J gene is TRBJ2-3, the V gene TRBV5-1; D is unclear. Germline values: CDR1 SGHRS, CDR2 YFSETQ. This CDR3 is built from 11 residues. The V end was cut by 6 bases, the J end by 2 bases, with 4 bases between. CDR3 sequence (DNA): TGCGCCAGCACCTCCACAGATACGCAGTATTTT. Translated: CASTSTDTQYF.

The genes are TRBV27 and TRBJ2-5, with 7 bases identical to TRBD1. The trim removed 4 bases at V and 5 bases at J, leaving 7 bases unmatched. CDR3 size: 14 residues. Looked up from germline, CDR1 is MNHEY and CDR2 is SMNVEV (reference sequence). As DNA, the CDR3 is TGTGCCAGCAGTTCCGAGGACAGGCAGGAGACCCAGTACTTC. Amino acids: CASSSEDRQETQYF.

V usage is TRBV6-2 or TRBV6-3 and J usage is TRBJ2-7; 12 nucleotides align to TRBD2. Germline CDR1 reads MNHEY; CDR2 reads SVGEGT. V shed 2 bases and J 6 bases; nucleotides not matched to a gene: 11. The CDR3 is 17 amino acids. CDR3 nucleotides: TGTGCCAGCAGTTACCCCCTAGCGGGAGGGCCTTCTCTCGAGCAGTACTTC. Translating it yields CASSYPLAGGPSLEQYF.

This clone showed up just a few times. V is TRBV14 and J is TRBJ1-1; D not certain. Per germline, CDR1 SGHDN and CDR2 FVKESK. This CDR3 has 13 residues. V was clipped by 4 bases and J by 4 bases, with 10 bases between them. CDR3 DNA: TGTGCCAGCAGCCTCGGGAGGGTCACTGAAGCTTTCTTT. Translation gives CASSLGRVTEAFF.

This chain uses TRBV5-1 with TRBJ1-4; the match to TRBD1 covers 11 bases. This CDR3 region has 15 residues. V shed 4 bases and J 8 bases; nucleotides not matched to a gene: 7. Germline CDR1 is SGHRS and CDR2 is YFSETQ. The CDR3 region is CASSPAGTGGEKLFF. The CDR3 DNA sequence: TGCGCCAGCAGCCCGGCAGGGACAGGGGGAGAAAAACTGTTTTTT.

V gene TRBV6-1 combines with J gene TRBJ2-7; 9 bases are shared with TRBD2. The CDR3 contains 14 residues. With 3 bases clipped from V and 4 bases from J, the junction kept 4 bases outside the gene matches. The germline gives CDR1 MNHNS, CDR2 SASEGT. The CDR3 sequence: CASSDAGGGYEQYV. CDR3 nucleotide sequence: TGTGCCAGCAGTGACGCGGGAGGGGGATACGAGCAGTACGTC.

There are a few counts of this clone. The CDR3 loop reads CASGRGNEQFF. CDR3 bases: TGTGCCAGCGGGAGGGGCAATGAGCAGTTCTTC. The rearrangement uses TRBV12-3 or TRBV12-4 and TRBJ2-1; 7 bases match TRBD2. The CDR3 extends over 11 amino acids. Losses at the gene ends were 8 bases for V and 6 bases for J; bases not matched to a gene: 1.

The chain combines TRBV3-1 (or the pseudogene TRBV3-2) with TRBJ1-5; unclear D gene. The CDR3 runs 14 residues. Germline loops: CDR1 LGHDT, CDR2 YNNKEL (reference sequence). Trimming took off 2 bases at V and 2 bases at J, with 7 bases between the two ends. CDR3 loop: CASSQPQGNQPQHF. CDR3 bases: TGTGCCAGCAGCCAACCTCAGGGCAATCAGCCCCAGCATTTT.

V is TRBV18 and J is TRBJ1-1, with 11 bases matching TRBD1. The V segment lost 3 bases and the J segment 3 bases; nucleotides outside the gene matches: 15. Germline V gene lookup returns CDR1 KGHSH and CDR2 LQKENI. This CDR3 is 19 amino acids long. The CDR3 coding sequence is TGTGCCAGCTCACCGCTGGCCAGGACAGGGGGCTTTGGGGACACTGAAGCTTTCTTT. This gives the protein CASSPLARTGGFGDTEAFF. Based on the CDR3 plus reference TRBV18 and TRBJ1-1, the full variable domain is NAGVMQNPRHLVRRRGQEARLRCSPMKGHSHVYWYRQLPEEGLKFMVYLQKENIIDESGMPKERFSAEFPKEGPSILRIQQVVRGDSAAYFCASSPLARTGGFGDTEAFFGQGTRLTVV.

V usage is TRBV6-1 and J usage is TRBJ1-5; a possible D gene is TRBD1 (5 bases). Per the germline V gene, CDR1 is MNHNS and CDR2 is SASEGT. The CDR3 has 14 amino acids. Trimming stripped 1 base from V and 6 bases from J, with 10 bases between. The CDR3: CASSEGGLGQPQHF. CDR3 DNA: TGTGCCAGCAGTGAAGGGGGCTTAGGTCAGCCCCAGCATTTT.

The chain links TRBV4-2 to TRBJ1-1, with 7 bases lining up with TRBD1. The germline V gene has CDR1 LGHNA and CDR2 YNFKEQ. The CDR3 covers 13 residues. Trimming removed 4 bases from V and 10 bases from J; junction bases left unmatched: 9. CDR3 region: CASSLVGGEGAFF. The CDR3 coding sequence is TGTGCCAGCAGCCTAGTAGGGGGCGAAGGAGCTTTCTTT.

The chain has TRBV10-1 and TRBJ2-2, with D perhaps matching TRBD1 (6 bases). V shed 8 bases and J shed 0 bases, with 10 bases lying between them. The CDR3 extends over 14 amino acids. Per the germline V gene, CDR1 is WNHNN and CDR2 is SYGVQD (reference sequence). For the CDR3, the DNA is TGCGCCAGCGGGGGACACTCGAACACCGGGGAGCTGTTTTTT. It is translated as CASGGHSNTGELFF.

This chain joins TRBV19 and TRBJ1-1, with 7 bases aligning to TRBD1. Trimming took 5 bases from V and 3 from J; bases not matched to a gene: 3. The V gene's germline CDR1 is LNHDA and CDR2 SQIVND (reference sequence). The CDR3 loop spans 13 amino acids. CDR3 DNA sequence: TGTGCCAGTAGTCTTCAGGGGGACACTGAAGCTTTCTTT. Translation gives CASSLQGDTEAFF.

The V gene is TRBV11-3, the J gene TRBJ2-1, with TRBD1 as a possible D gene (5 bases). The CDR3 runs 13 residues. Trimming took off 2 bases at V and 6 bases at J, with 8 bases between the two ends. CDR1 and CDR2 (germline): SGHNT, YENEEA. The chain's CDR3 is CASSLYRSNEQFF. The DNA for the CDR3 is TGTGCCAGCAGCTTATACAGGTCCAATGAGCAGTTCTTC. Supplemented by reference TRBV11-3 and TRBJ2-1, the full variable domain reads EAGVVQSPRYKIIEKKQPVAFWCNPISGHNTLYWYLQNLGQGPELLIRYENEEAVDDSQLPKDRFSAERLKGVDSTLKIQPAELGDSAVYLCASSLYRSNEQFFGPGTRLTVL.

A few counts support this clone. The CDR3 region is CASSLDWQTYGYTF. In DNA form, the CDR3 reads TGTGCCAGTAGTCTGGACTGGCAGACCTATGGCTACACCTTC. This chain connects TRBV19 to TRBJ1-2; D call uncertain. V was cut by 5 bases and J by 4 bases, with 14 bases left in between. The V gene's germline CDR1 is LNHDA and CDR2 SQIVND (reference sequence). CDR3 length: 14 amino acids.

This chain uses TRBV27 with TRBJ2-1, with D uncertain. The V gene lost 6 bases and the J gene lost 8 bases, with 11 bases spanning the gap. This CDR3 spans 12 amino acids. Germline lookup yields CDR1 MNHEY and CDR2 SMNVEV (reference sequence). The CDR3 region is CASSLLGDEQFF. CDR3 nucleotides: TGTGCCAGCAGCCTTCTGGGCGATGAGCAGTTCTTC.

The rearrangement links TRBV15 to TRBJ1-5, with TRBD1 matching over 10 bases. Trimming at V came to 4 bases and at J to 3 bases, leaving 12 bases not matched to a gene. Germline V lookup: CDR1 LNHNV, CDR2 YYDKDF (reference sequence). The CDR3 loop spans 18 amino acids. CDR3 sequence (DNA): TGTGCCACCAGCAAAACCTTTCTCGGGACAGGGGACAATCAGCCCCAGCATTTT. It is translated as CATSKTFLGTGDNQPQHF.

Written as DNA, the CDR3 is TGCGCCAGCAGCTTGCCTGGCGAGCAGTTCTTC. Its protein is CASSLPGEQFF. V and J are TRBV5-1 and TRBJ2-1; D gene unclear. The CDR3 has 11 residues. The germline CDR1 and CDR2 sequences are SGHRS and YFSETQ. V was trimmed by 1 base and J by 10 bases, leaving 6 bases between them.

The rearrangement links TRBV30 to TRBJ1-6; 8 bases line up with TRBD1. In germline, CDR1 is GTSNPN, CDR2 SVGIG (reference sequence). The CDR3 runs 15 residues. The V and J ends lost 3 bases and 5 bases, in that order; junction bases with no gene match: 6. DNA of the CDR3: TGTGCCTGGAGCAAACCGGACAGGGATAATTCACCCCTCCACTTT. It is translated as CAWSKPDRDNSPLHF.